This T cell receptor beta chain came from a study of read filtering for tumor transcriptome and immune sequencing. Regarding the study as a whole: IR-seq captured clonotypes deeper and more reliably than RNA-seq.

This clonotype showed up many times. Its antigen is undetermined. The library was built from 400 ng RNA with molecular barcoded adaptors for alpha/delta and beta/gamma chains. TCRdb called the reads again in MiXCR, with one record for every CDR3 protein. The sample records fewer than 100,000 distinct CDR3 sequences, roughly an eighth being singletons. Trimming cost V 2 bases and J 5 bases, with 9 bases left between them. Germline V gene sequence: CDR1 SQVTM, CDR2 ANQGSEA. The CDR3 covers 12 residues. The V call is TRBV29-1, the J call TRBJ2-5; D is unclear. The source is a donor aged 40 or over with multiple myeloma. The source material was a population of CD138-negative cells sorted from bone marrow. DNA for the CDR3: TGCAGCGTTGAATACCTAGGGGAGACCCAGTACTTC. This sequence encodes CSVEYLGETQYF.